This T cell receptor beta chain derives from a study of shared T cell receptors in the human thymus. This clone has a single count. Libraries were prepared by immunoSEQ multiplex PCR; TCRdb keeps only in-frame clonotypes and omits some of them. The sample consists of more than 550,000 clones, roughly 86% of them appearing once. This CDR3 has 14 amino acids. V lost 3 bases and J lost 5; bases outside the gene matches: 4. The V gene's germline CDR1 is KGHSH and CDR2 LQKENI. These data were likewise used in another study, on human thymus T cells. Per that study: Immunologically healthy infants in Finland undergoing congenital heart defect surgery were the donors.

The rearrangement uses TRBV18 and TRBJ1-5; TRBD1 matches at 7 bases. Sequences were obtained from thymocytes. This receptor was obtained from a boy younger than two with a congenital heart defect. Written as DNA, the CDR3 is TGTGCCAGCTCACCTCGACAGGGATATCAGCCCCAGCATTTT. Its protein product is CASSPRQGYQPQHF. The full variable domain, completed using reference TRBV18 and TRBJ1-5, is NAGVMQNPRHLVRRRGQEARLRCSPMKGHSHVYWYRQLPEEGLKFMVYLQKENIIDESGMPKERFSAEFPKEGPSILRIQQVVRGDSAAYFCASSPRQGYQPQHFGDGTRLSIL.